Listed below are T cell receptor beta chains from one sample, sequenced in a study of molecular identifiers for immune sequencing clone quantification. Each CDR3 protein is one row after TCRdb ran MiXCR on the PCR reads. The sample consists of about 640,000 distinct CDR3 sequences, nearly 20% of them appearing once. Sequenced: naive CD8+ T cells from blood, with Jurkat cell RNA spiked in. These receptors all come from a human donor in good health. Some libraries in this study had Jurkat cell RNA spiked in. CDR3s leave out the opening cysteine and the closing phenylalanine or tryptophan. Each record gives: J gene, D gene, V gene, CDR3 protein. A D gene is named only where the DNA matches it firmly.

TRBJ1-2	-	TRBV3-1	ASSQDRGFNGYT
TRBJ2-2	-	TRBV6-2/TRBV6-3	ASSYLGPTGELF
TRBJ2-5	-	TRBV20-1	SADDQETQY
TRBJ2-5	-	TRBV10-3	AISPQGQETQY
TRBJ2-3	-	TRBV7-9	ASSLGKGTDTQY
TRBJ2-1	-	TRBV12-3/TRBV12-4	ASSPRTVFGGNEQF
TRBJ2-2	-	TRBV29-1	SVESQGYTGELF
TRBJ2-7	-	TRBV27	ASSYNGGATYEQY
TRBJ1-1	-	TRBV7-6	ASSLVARANTEAF
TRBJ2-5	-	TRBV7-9	ASSPGRGEETQY